The 15 T cell receptor beta chains listed next were all sequenced from one sample in a study of cytotoxic CD8 clonotypes in ibrutinib-treated CLL. This table comes from immunoSEQ multiplex PCR, and its TCRdb copy is limited to in-frame clones, with some not included. Of more than 200,000 clones listed, around 70% are singletons. The sample in question was PBMCs, obtained after 12 months of ibrutinib treatment. The receptors were sampled from a human donor with chronic lymphocytic leukemia.

The gene calls are TRBV11-3 and TRBJ2-3, with D possibly being TRBD1 (5 bases). The CDR3 loop spans 12 amino acids. Trimming shortened V by 4 bases and J by 3 bases, and 5 bases separated the two germline ends. Germline CDR1 and CDR2: SGHNT and YENEEA. CDR3 loop: CASSSGTDTQYF. CDR3 nucleotide sequence: TGTGCCAGCAGCTCAGGGACAGATACGCAGTATTTT.

The chain recombines TRBV6-1 with TRBJ2-7; no definite D call. V was trimmed by 3 bases and J by 0 bases, leaving 9 bases between them. The CDR3 spans 14 residues. Germline assignment: CDR1 MNHNS and CDR2 SASEGT. The CDR3 nucleotides are TGTGCCAGCAGTGACGTGGGAAGCTCCTACGAGCAGTACTTC. Translating it yields CASSDVGSSYEQYF.

J is TRBJ1-4 and V is TRBV9; D might be TRBD1 (5 bases). CDR1 and CDR2 (germline): SGDLS, YYNGEE. The CDR3 covers 15 residues. With 4 bases removed from V and 4 bases from J, the gap between germline ends came to 14 bases. The CDR3 bases are TGTGCCAGCAGCCCCTCCGGGCAGGGTAATGAAAAACTGTTTTTT. It codes for CASSPSGQGNEKLFF.

This chain links TRBV7-2 with TRBJ1-1, with 8 bases that match TRBD1. There are 15 residues in the CDR3. Looked up from germline, CDR1 is SGHTA and CDR2 is FQGNSA. The V gene end was trimmed by 2 bases and the J gene end by 5 bases; junction bases not matched to a gene: 7. This CDR3 reads CASSLRQGAWTEAFF. The CDR3 DNA reads TGTGCCAGCAGCTTAAGGCAGGGGGCATGGACTGAAGCTTTCTTT. The full variable domain, completed using reference TRBV7-2 and TRBJ1-1, is GAGVSQSPSNKVTEKGKDVELRCDPISGHTALYWYRQSLGQGLEFLIYFQGNSAPDKSGLPSDRFSAERTGGSVSTLTIQRTQQEDSAVYLCASSLRQGAWTEAFFGQGTRLTVV.

The V call is TRBV9, the J call TRBJ1-1, with a tentative D call TRBD1 (5 bases). The V gene's germline CDR1 is SGDLS and CDR2 YYNGEE. Between the trimmed V and J ends, which lost 4 bases and 10 bases, there was a span of 14 bases. The CDR3 runs to 12 residues. The CDR3 is CASSPPGSSAFF. For the CDR3, the DNA is TGTGCCAGCAGCCCACCAGGGTCTTCAGCTTTCTTT. The full variable domain, with the rest looked up from reference TRBV9 and TRBJ1-1, is DSGVTQTPKHLITATGQRVTLRCSPRSGDLSVYWYQQSLDQGLQFLIQYYNGEERAKGNILERFSAQQFPDLHSELNLSSLELGDSALYFCASSPPGSSAFFGQGTRLTVV.

This clone was seen a few times. This sequence joins TRBV30 and TRBJ2-2, with D hard to call. Per the germline V gene, CDR1 is GTSNPN and CDR2 is SVGIG (reference sequence). This CDR3 is 13 amino acids long. The V end was cut by 4 bases, the J end by 4 bases, with 10 bases between. CDR3 nucleotides: TGTGCCTGGAAAGGCCGAGGCACCGGGGAGCTGTTTTTT. It encodes CAWKGRGTGELFF. Variable domain in full (rest from reference TRBV30 and TRBJ2-2): SQTIHQWPATLVQPVGSPLSLECTVEGTSNPNLYWYRQAAGRGLQLLFYSVGIGQISSEVPQNLSASRPQDRQFILSSKKLLLSDSGFYLCAWKGRGTGELFFGEGSRLTVL.

The chain employs TRBV9 and TRBJ2-7; D might be TRBD1 (6 bases). The ends were cut back, 1 base at V and 2 bases at J, with 13 bases in the middle. Germline CDR1 SGDLS, CDR2 YYNGEE. The CDR3 runs 15 residues. The CDR3 protein is CASSVRTVSTYEQYF. The CDR3 DNA is TGTGCCAGCAGCGTAAGGACAGTCAGTACCTACGAGCAGTACTTC.

The rearrangement links TRBV28 to TRBJ1-2; 7 positions agree with TRBD1. The CDR3 runs to 15 residues. V trimming: 4 bases; J trimming: 2 bases; junction bases outside the gene matches: 7. Germline loops: CDR1 MDHEN, CDR2 SYDVKM. Here the CDR3 DNA reads TGTGCCAGCAGTTGGGAGGGACAGTGGAACTATGGCTACACCTTC. It codes for CASSWEGQWNYGYTF.

V gene TRBV7-8 combines with J gene TRBJ1-6; TRBD1 matches 7 bases. With V trimmed by 5 bases and J by 9 bases, 4 bases remained unmatched. Germline lookup yields CDR1 SGHVS and CDR2 FQNEAQ. The CDR3 length is 13 residues. The CDR3 nucleotides read TGTGCCAGCAGCCTAGGGGGCAGTTCACCCCTCCACTTT. Protein sequence: CASSLGGSSPLHF. Combining the CDR3 with reference TRBV7-8 and TRBJ1-6 gives the whole variable domain GAGVSQSPRYKVAKRGQDVALRCDPISGHVSLFWYQQALGQGPEFLTYFQNEAQLDKSGLPSDRFFAERPEGSVSTLKIQRTQQEDSAVYLCASSLGGSSPLHFGNGTRLTVT.

This clone was recorded only once. The chain carries TRBV28 and TRBJ2-7, with 7 bases that match TRBD1. Losses at the gene ends were 4 bases for V and 5 bases for J; bases not matched to a gene: 2. CDR1 MDHEN and CDR2 SYDVKM come from the germline V gene. CDR3 size: 12 residues. As DNA, the CDR3 is TGTGCCAGCAGTTACGACAGGGACGAGCAGTACTTC. This codes for CASSYDRDEQYF.

V gene TRBV7-9 combines with J gene TRBJ2-2, with TRBD2 matching 8 bases. The V segment lost 6 bases and the J segment 6 bases; nucleotides outside the gene matches: 6. This CDR3 has 14 amino acids. Looked up from germline, CDR1 is SEHNR and CDR2 is FQNEAQ (reference sequence). This CDR3 is CASRPGGASGELFF. For the CDR3, the DNA is TGTGCCAGCAGACCCGGGGGGGCATCCGGGGAGCTGTTTTTT.

The sample holds a few counts of this clone. This chain uses TRBV2 with TRBJ2-5; D remains unclear. Deletions cut 4 bases from V and 1 base from J, with 4 bases between. This CDR3 comprises 12 residues. Germline loops: CDR1 SNHLY, CDR2 FYNNEI. The CDR3 sequence is CASSVVQETQYF. As DNA, the CDR3 is TGTGCCAGCAGTGTAGTCCAAGAGACCCAGTACTTC.

This clone came up a few times. This chain links TRBV6-5 with TRBJ1-1, with D possibly TRBD1 on 5 matching bases. V gave up 3 bases and J gave up 1 base, with 12 bases separating them. CDR1 and CDR2 from the germline V gene are MNHEY and SVGAGI. CDR3 length: 15 residues. CDR3 region: CASSYSDTPNTEAFF. The DNA for the CDR3 is TGTGCCAGCAGTTATTCGGACACGCCGAACACTGAAGCTTTCTTT.

The chain joins TRBV9 to TRBJ2-7, with D possibly being TRBD2 (5 bases). V was cut by 2 bases and J by 4 bases, with 13 bases left in between. Germline V lookup: CDR1 SGDLS, CDR2 YYNGEE. CDR3 length equals 14 residues. This CDR3 reads CASSVREGNYEQYF. CDR3 coding DNA: TGTGCCAGCAGCGTCCGGGAAGGGAATTACGAGCAGTACTTC.

This clone was counted only a few times. This CDR3 is CASNRWEGSYEQYF. In nucleotides, the CDR3 is TGTGCCAGCAACCGCTGGGAGGGCTCCTACGAGCAGTACTTC. The J gene is TRBJ2-7, the V gene TRBV6-5, with 7 bases lining up with TRBD2. Germline assignment: CDR1 MNHEY and CDR2 SVGAGI. This CDR3 is built from 14 residues. V lost 7 bases and J lost 0; bases outside the gene matches: 6.